The clone carrying this T cell receptor (beta chain) was counted a few times. Its antigen remains unidentified. Germline CDR1 and CDR2: MNHNS and SASEGT. The V gene lost 7 bases and the J gene lost 2 bases, with 9 bases spanning the gap. CDR3 length equals 13 residues. This specimen comes from a study of graft-versus-host responses after intestinal transplantation. The overall study: Grafts that recipients had were multivisceral, liver-intestinal, or isolated intestinal transplants. General study findings and limits: Allografts from individuals with graft-donor T cell macrochimerism displayed high graft-versus-host to host-versus-graft clonal ratios. GvH clonotypes were identified within recipient marrow, with a subset emerging first in ileum or blood.

Using immunoSEQ multiplex PCR, the repertoire was profiled, and TCRdb retains in-frame clones only, with some absent. The data show 90,000 to 120,000 clones, roughly 86% seen once. The source was unstimulated CD4+ T cells sorted from spleen or lymph node cells, collected before transplant. This chain joins TRBV6-1 and TRBJ2-1; D not certain. The sequence came from a human donor who was the organ donor for an intestinal transplant. CDR3 coding DNA: TGTGCCAGCACCCTGGTCACCTACAATGAGCAGTTCTTC. Translating gives CASTLVTYNEQFF.